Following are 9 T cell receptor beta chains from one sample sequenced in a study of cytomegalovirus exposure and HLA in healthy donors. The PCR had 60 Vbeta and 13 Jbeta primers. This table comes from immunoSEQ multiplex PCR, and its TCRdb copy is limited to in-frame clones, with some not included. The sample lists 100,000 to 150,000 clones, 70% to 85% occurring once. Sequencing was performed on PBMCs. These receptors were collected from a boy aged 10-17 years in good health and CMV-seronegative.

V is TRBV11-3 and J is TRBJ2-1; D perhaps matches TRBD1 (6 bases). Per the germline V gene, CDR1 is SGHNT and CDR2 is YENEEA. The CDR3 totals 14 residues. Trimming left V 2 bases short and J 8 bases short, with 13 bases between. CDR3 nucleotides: TGTGCCAGCAGCTTAAGAGGACAGAGCGATGAGCAGTTCTTC. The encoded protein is CASSLRGQSDEQFF. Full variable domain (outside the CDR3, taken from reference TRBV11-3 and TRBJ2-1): EAGVVQSPRYKIIEKKQPVAFWCNPISGHNTLYWYLQNLGQGPELLIRYENEEAVDDSQLPKDRFSAERLKGVDSTLKIQPAELGDSAVYLCASSLRGQSDEQFFGPGTRLTVL.

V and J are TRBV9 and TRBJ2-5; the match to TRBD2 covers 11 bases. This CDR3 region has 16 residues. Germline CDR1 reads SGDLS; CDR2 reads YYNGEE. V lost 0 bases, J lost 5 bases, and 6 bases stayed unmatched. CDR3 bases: TGTGCCAGCAGCGTAGGGGGTAGCGGGGGGGCGGAGACCCAGTACTTC. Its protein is CASSVGGSGGAETQYF.

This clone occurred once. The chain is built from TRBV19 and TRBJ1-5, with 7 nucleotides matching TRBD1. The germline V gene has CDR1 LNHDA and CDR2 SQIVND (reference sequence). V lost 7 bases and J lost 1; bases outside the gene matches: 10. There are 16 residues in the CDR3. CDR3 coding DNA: TGTGCCAGTACCGACTCGACAGGGAGAAGCAATCAGCCCCAGCATTTT. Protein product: CASTDSTGRSNQPQHF.

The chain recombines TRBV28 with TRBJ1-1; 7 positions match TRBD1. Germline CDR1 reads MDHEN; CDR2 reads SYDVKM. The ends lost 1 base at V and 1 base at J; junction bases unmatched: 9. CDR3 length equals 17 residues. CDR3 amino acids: CASSLLGQTGKNTEAFF. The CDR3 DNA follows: TGTGCCAGCAGTTTATTAGGTCAGACAGGGAAGAACACTGAAGCTTTCTTT. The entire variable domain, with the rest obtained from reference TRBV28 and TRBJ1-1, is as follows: DVKVTQSSRYLVKRTGEKVFLECVQDMDHENMFWYRQDPGLGLRLIYFSYDVKMKEKGDIPEGYSVSREKKERFSLILESASTNQTSMYLCASSLLGQTGKNTEAFFGQGTRLTVV.

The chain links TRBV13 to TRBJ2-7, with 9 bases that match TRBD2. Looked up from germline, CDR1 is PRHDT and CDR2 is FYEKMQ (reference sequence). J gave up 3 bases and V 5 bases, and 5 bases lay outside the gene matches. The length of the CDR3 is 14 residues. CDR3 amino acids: CASSPKRGDYEQYF. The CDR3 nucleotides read TGTGCCAGCAGCCCAAAGCGGGGGGACTACGAGCAGTACTTC.

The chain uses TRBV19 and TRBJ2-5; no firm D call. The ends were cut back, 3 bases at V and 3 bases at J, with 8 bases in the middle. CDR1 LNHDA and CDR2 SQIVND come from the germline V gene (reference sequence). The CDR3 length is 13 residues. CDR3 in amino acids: CASSMLVEETQYF. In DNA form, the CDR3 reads TGTGCCAGTAGTATGCTAGTTGAAGAGACCCAGTACTTC.

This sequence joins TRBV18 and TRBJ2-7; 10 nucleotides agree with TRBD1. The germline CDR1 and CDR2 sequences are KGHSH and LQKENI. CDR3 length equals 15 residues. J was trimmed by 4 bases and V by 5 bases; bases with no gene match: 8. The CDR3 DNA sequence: TGTGCCAGCTCAATCCTCGGGACAGGGGTGTACGAGCAGTACTTC. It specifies CASSILGTGVYEQYF.

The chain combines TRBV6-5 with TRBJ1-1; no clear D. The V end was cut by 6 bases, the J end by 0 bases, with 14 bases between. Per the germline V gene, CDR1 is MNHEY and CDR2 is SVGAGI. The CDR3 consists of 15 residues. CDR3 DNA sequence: TGTGCCAGCAGCGCGCGACCAGGCATGAACACTGAAGCTTTCTTT. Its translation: CASSARPGMNTEAFF.

CDR3 protein: CASSRMTSGAYEQYF. The CDR3 region has the DNA TGTGCCAGTAGTCGTATGACTAGCGGGGCCTACGAGCAGTACTTC. The chain has TRBV19 and TRBJ2-7, with 11 nucleotides matching TRBD2. CDR1 and CDR2 (germline): LNHDA, SQIVND (reference sequence). This CDR3 is 15 amino acids long. After removal of 5 bases from V and 2 bases from J, the junction contained 5 bases not matched to a gene. Full variable domain (remainder filled in from reference TRBV19 and TRBJ2-7): DGGITQSPKYLFRKEGQNVTLSCEQNLNHDAMYWYRQDPGQGLRLIYYSQIVNDFQKGDIAEGYSVSREKKESFPLTVTSAQKNPTAFYLCASSRMTSGAYEQYFGPGTRLTVT.